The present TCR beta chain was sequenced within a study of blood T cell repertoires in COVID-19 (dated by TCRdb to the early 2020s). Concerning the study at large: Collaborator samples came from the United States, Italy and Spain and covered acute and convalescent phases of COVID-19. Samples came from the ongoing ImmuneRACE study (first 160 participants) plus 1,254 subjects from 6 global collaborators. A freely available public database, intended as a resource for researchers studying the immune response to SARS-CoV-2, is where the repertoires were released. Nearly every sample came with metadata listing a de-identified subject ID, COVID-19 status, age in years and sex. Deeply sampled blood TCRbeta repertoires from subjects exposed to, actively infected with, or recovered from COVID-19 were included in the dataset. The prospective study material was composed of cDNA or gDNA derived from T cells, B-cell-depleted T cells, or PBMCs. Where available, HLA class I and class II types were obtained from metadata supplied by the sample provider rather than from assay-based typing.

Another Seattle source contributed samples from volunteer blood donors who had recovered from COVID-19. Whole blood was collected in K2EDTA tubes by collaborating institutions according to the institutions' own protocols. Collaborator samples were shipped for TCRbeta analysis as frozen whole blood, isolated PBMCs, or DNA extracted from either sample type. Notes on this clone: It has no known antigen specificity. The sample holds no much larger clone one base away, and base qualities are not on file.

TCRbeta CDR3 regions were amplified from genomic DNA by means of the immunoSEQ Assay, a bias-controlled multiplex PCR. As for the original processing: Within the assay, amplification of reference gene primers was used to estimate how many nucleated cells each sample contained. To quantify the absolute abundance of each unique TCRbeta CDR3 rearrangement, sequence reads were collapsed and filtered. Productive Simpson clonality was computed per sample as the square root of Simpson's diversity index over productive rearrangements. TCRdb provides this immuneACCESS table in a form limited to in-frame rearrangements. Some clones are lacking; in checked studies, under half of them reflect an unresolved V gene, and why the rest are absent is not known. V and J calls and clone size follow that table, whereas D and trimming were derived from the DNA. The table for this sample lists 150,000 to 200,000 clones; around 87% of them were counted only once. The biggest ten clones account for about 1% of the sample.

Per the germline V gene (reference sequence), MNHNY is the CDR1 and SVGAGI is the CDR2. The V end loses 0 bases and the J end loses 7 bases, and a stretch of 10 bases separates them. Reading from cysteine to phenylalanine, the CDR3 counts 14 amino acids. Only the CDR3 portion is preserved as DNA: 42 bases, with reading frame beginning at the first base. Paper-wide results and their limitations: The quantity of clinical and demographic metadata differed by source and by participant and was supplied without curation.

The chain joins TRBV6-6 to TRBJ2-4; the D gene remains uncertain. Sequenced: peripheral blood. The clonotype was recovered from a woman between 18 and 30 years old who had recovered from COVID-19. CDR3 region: CASSYSTDLNIQYF. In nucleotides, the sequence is TGTGCCAGCAGTTACTCGACTGACCTTAACATTCAGTACTTC.